This T cell receptor (beta chain) was documented in a study of T cells after yellow fever vaccination. Per the germline V gene, CDR1 is SEHNR and CDR2 is FQNEAQ (reference sequence). This CDR3 comprises 16 residues. J gave up 0 bases and V 1 base, and 5 bases lay outside the gene matches. This clonotype came up a few times. A process of 5'RACE template switching, which added a universal primer site and UMIs, was used to make TCR cDNA. TCRdb analysed the 5' RACE reads with MiXCR anew, one entry per CDR3 protein. The table includes around 250,000 distinct CDR3 sequences, approximately 5.2% detected once.

This TCR was recovered from a young man who received the YFV17D yellow fever vaccine. Sequencing used CD4+ T cells sorted from PBMCs, obtained on the day of the yellow fever booster vaccination. The V and J genes are TRBV7-9 and TRBJ1-2, with 7 bases lining up with TRBD1. The CDR3 sequence: CASSLGPGQTNYGYTF. The DNA for the CDR3 is TGTGCCAGCAGCTTAGGACCGGGACAGACTAACTATGGCTACACCTTC. Together with reference TRBV7-9 and TRBJ1-2, the CDR3 gives the full variable domain: DTGVSQNPRHKITKRGQNVTFRCDPISEHNRLYWYRQTLGQGPEFLTYFQNEAQLEKSRLLSDRFSAERPKGSFSTLEIQRTEQGDSAMYLCASSLGPGQTNYGYTFGSGTRLTVV.